The 19 T cell receptor beta chains below all came from one sample that was sequenced in a study of metastatic and nonmetastatic thyroid tumors. None of the patients had undergone any treatment ahead of thyroid surgery. TCRdb reanalyzed the PCR reads with MiXCR. Of over 70,000 clones listed, around 20% are singletons. The sequenced sample consisted of blood. These receptors were collected from a female donor with papillary thyroid cancer or a benign thyroid nodule (not recorded which). Some clones in this sample may be carry-over from other donors' samples.

There are many counts of this clone. This rearrangement joins TRBV10-3 to TRBJ2-3; the D gene is possibly TRBD2 (5 bases). The CDR3 covers 13 residues. V shed 7 bases and J shed 1 base, with 9 bases lying between them. CDR1 is ENHRY, CDR2 SYGVKD, per germline. DNA of the CDR3: TGTGCCATCAAAGTCGGGGGCACAGATACGCAGTATTTT. The encoded protein is CAIKVGGTDTQYF.

Many counts were recorded for this clone. V gene TRBV7-2 combines with J gene TRBJ2-7; no firm D call. The CDR3 is 13 residues long. V shed 5 bases and J shed 4 bases, with 12 bases lying between them. Germline CDR1 SGHTA, CDR2 FQGNSA. The CDR3 DNA is TGTGCCAGCAGCCTTCTTTCCGTGTACGAGCAGTACTTC. This encodes CASSLLSVYEQYF.

In this sample, this clone turned up a few times. The chain recombines TRBV10-1 with TRBJ2-1; 7 nucleotides line up with TRBD2. The CDR3 totals 20 residues. Trimming removed 10 bases from V and 0 bases from J; junction bases left unmatched: 24. Germline CDR1 and CDR2: WNHNN and SYGVQD (reference sequence). CDR3 sequence (DNA): TGCGCCACTCGATCCCTTGCGGGAGTGGGGAGGGAGACCTCCTACAATGAGCAGTTCTTC. Amino acid sequence: CATRSLAGVGRETSYNEQFF.

Ten or more counts support this clone. This may come from a read error, since a much larger clone is one base off. This chain connects TRBV18 to TRBJ2-7, with 9 bases fitting TRBD2. Germline CDR1 reads KGHSH; CDR2 reads LQKENI. The CDR3 extends over 16 amino acids. CDR3 nucleotide sequence: TGTGCCAGCTCACCCTCGGCGGGAGGGATCTCCTACGAGCAGTGCTTC. Translation: CASSPSAGGISYEQCF.

This clone was seen repeatedly, ten times or more. The chain recombines TRBV20-1 with TRBJ2-7, with 9 bases fitting TRBD1. After removal of 6 bases from V and 5 bases from J, the junction contained 8 bases not matched to a gene. CDR1 and CDR2 (germline): DFQATT, SNEGSKA (reference sequence). This CDR3 is built from 13 residues. CDR3 sequence: CSASTGGGDEQYF. CDR3 nucleotides: TGCAGTGCCTCCACAGGGGGCGGGGACGAGCAGTACTTC.

This clone was counted ten times or more. The chain combines TRBV6-1 with TRBJ2-5; 7 bases align to TRBD1. The CDR3 contains 14 residues. Germline V CDR1 and CDR2: MNHNS, SASEGT. Losses at the gene ends were 5 bases for V and 5 bases for J; bases not matched to a gene: 8. The CDR3 reads CASSLRTGRETQYF. CDR3 DNA sequence: TGTGCCAGCAGTTTAAGGACAGGAAGGGAGACCCAGTACTTC.

This clone occurred once. The rearrangement joins TRBV5-8 to TRBJ1-2; perhaps TRBD1 as D (6 bases). The CDR3 runs 12 residues. Germline loops: CDR1 SGHTS, CDR2 YDEGEE. The V end lost 3 bases, the J end lost 4 bases, and 7 bases lay between the germline ends. The CDR3 DNA reads TGTGCCAGCAGCTCCAGGGGCTATGGCTACACCTTC. Encoded protein: CASSSRGYGYTF.

Regarding this clone: Other DNA variants within this sample encode the same CDR3. V and J are TRBV24-1 and TRBJ2-3; 14 bases align to TRBD2. Germline V gene lookup returns CDR1 KGHDR and CDR2 SFDVKD. The CDR3 consists of 17 residues. Trimming took 6 bases from V and 6 from J; bases not matched to a gene: 10. CDR3 in amino acids: CATSQRLAGGPADTQYF. The CDR3 nucleotides are TGTGCCACCAGTCAAAGACTAGCGGGAGGGCCAGCGGATACGCAGTATTTT.

V usage is TRBV7-3 and J usage is TRBJ2-1; TRBD2 matches at 8 bases. This CDR3 has 15 amino acids. With V trimmed by 2 bases and J by 2 bases, 2 bases remained unmatched. Germline V CDR1 and CDR2: SGHTA, FQGTGA. CDR3: CASSLGGLAYNEQFF. In DNA form, the CDR3 reads TGTGCCAGCAGCTTAGGGGGACTAGCCTACAATGAGCAGTTCTTC.

This clone has at least ten counts. The gene calls are TRBV20-1 and TRBJ2-7; TRBD1 matches at 8 bases. V lost 7 bases, J lost 2 bases, and 13 bases stayed unmatched. This CDR3 is 15 amino acids long. Germline V lookup: CDR1 DFQATT, CDR2 SNEGSKA (reference sequence). CDR3 residues: CSERTGTGSPYEQYF. CDR3 DNA sequence: TGCAGTGAACGGACAGGGACGGGGAGCCCCTACGAGCAGTACTTC.

The gene calls are TRBV5-1 and TRBJ2-7; TRBD2 might be the D (6 bases). Germline V lookup: CDR1 SGHRS, CDR2 YFSETQ. V lost 4 bases to trimming and J lost 6 bases, with 20 bases between them. The CDR3 consists of 15 residues. The CDR3 DNA reads as TGCGCCAGCAGCCAGGAAAGGGGACTTTCTGGCGAGCAGTACTTC. Its protein product is CASSQERGLSGEQYF.

This clone showed up many times. This sequence joins TRBV19 and TRBJ2-7, with 11 bases identical to TRBD1. The CDR3 extends over 14 amino acids. Per the germline V gene, CDR1 is LNHDA and CDR2 is SQIVND (reference sequence). V lost 5 bases to trimming and J lost 7 bases; unmatched junction nucleotides: 7. The CDR3, as DNA: TGTGCCAGTAGTCCCTGGACAGGGGGCGTTGAGCAGTACTTC. It codes for CASSPWTGGVEQYF.

This clone was seen repeatedly, ten times or more. The chain employs TRBV5-6 and TRBJ2-7; D remains ambiguous. The germline gives CDR1 SGHDT, CDR2 YYEEEE. CDR3 length: 13 residues. The V end was cut by 2 bases, the J end by 3 bases, with 9 bases between. This CDR3 is CASSFPTGYEQYF. The CDR3 bases are TGTGCCAGCAGCTTTCCGACTGGCTACGAGCAGTACTTC.

This sequence joins TRBV27 and TRBJ2-5, with 8 bases fitting TRBD2. CDR3 length equals 15 residues. Germline-derived CDR1 and CDR2 are MNHEY and SMNVEV (reference sequence). V trimming: 7 bases; J trimming: 5 bases; junction bases outside the gene matches: 12. In DNA form, the CDR3 reads TGTGCCAGCATTTTCGTAGTAGCGGGGCGTGAGACCCAGTACTTC. Encoded protein: CASIFVVAGRETQYF.

This clone has a count of ten or more. The CDR3 sequence: CSADSIRDYEQYF. CDR3 nucleotides: TGCAGTGCTGACTCTATCAGGGATTACGAGCAGTACTTC. This chain connects TRBV20-1 to TRBJ2-7, with D maybe TRBD1 (5 bases). The CDR3 sequence is 13 residues long. V lost 5 bases to trimming and J lost 4 bases, with 15 bases between them. Per germline, CDR1 DFQATT and CDR2 SNEGSKA (reference sequence).

The sample holds many counts of this clone. J is TRBJ2-7 and V is TRBV10-3; 8 positions agree with TRBD2. V dropped 4 bases and J dropped 2; count of bases not matched to a gene: 13. The CDR3 is 17 amino acids. Germline V gene data show CDR1 as ENHRY and CDR2 as SYGVKD. Here the CDR3 reads CAISGRSASTSAYEQYF. The CDR3 DNA follows: TGTGCCATCAGTGGACGAAGCGCTTCGACTAGCGCCTACGAGCAGTACTTC.

A few counts support this clone. This chain links TRBV12-3 or TRBV12-4 with TRBJ1-5; 8 bases align to TRBD1. Losses at the gene ends were 7 bases for V and 2 bases for J; bases not matched to a gene: 1. The CDR3 consists of 13 residues. This chain's CDR3 is CASKQGGNQPQHF. DNA for the CDR3: TGTGCCAGCAAACAGGGGGGCAATCAGCCCCAGCATTTT.

This clone was picked up a small number of times. The V call is TRBV7-2, the J call TRBJ2-7; 7 bases line up with TRBD1. V gave up 0 bases and J gave up 4 bases; unmatched junction bases: 15. CDR1 is SGHTA and CDR2 is FQGNSA in the germline V gene. There are 18 residues in the CDR3. CDR3 bases: TGTGCCAGCAGCTTAGCTGCGACAGGGATGGGTAAGGAGTACGAGCAGTACTTC. Amino acids: CASSLAATGMGKEYEQYF.

In its sample, this clone was seen many times. This rearrangement joins TRBV18 to TRBJ1-1; TRBD1 is a possible D gene (5 bases). The CDR3 runs 15 residues. Trimming cost V 3 bases and J 5 bases, with 16 bases left between them. Germline V CDR1 and CDR2: KGHSH, LQKENI. The CDR3 DNA sequence: TGTGCCAGCTCACCGCCGGCAGGGAGGGATACTGAAGCTTTCTTT. Amino acids: CASSPPAGRDTEAFF.